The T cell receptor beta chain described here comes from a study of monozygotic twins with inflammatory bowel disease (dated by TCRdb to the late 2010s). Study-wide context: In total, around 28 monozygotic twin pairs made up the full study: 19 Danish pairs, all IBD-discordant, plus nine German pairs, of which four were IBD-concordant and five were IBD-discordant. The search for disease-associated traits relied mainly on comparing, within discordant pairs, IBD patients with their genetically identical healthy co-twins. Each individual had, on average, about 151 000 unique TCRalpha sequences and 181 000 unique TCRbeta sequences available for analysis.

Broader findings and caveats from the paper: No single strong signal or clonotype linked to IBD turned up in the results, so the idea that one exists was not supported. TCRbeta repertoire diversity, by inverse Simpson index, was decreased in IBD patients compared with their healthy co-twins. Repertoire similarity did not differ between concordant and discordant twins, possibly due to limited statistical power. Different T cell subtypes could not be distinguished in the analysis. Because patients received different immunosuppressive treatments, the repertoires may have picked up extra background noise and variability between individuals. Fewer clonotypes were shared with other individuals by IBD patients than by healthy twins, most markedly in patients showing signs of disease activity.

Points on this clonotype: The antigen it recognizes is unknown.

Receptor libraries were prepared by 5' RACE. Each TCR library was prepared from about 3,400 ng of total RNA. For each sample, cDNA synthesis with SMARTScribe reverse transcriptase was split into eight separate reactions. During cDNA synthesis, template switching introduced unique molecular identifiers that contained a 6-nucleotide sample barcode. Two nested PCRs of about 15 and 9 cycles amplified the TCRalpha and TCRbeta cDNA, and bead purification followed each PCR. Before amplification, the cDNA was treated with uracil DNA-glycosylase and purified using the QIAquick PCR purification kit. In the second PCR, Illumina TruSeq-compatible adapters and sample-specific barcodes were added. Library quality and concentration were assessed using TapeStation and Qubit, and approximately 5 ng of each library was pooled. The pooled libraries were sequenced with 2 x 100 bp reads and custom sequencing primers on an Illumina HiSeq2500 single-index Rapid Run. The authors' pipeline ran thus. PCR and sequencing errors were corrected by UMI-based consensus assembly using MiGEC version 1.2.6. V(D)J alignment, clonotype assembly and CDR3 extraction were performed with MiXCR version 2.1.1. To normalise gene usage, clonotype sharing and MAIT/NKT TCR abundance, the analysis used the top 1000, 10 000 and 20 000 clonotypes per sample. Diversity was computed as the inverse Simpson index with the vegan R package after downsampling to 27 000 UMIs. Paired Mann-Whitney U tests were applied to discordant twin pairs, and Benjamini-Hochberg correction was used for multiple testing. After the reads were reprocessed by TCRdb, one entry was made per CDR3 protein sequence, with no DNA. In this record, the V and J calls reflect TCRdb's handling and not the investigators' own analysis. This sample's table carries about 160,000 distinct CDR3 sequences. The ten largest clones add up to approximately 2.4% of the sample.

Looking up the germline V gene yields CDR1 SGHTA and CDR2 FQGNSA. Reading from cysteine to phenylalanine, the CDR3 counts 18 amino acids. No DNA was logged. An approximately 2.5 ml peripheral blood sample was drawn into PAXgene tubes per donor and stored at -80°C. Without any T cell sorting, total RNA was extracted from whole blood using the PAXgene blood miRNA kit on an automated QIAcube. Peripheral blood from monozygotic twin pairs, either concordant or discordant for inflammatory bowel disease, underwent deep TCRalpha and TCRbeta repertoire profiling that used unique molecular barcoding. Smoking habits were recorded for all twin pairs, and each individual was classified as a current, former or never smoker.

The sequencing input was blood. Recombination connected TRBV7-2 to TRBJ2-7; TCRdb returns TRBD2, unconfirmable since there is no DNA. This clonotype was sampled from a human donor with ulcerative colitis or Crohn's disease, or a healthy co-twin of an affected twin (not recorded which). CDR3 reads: CASSLTSGSAGGFYEQYF.